Below are 24 T cell receptor beta chains sequenced from a single sample in a study of CD8+CD57+ T cells in acquired aplastic anemia. CDR3 and TCR beta VDJ profiling relied on genomic DNA as the template. TCRdb called the reads again in MiXCR, with one record for every CDR3 protein. This sample has approximately 380,000 distinct CDR3 sequences, with 55% to 75% found just once. The sequencing input was sorted CD4+, CD8+, or CD8+CD57+ T cells (not recorded which) from PBMCs. The receptor source for this set is a human donor in good health, serving as a control.

The chain employs TRBV2 and TRBJ1-1, with TRBD1 identical over 7 bases. Germline V gene data show CDR1 as SNHLY and CDR2 as FYNNEI. With 6 bases clipped from V and 7 bases from J, the junction kept 11 bases outside the gene matches. The CDR3 has 14 residues. The DNA for the CDR3 is TGTGCCAGCAGCCGGGGGCAGGGGGGTCTTGAAGCTTTCTTT. It translates to CASSRGQGGLEAFF.

This clonotype was counted a few times. The chain combines TRBV29-1 with TRBJ2-1; D not certain. Per germline, CDR1 SQVTM and CDR2 ANQGSEA. Deletions cut 4 bases from V and 0 bases from J, with 7 bases between. The CDR3 runs to 13 residues. CDR3 in amino acids: CSVVESSYNEQFF. DNA for the CDR3: TGCAGCGTTGTAGAGAGCTCCTACAATGAGCAGTTCTTC.

A word on this clonotype: The missing conserved phenylalanine or tryptophan at the end of this CDR3 makes a read error likely. No DNA is shown, since the ends of the CDR3 on it are uncertain; the CDR3 is the one TCRdb lists. The chain couples TRBV7-2 to TRBJ1-2. The CDR3 extends over 13 residues, inclusive of both ends. CDR1 and CDR2 (germline): SGHTA, FQGNSA. The CDR3 protein is CASSFYYTHQETQ.

The genes are TRBV9 and TRBJ1-1, with 11 bases fitting TRBD1. The CDR3 spans 13 residues. From germline, CDR1 is SGDLS and CDR2 YYNGEE. Germline trimming cut 3 bases from V and 12 bases from J; bases unmatched to any gene: 7. CDR3 bases: TGTGCCAGCAGCGATAGGACAGGGGGCTTGACTTTCTTT. Translating it yields CASSDRTGGLTFF.

V gene TRBV9 combines with J gene TRBJ2-3; D remains unclear. The CDR3 consists of 15 residues. Trimming cost V 0 bases and J 5 bases, with 13 bases left between them. The germline V gene has CDR1 SGDLS and CDR2 YYNGEE. The CDR3: CASSVGNSIGDTQYF. The CDR3 nucleotides are TGTGCCAGCAGCGTAGGCAACAGCATAGGAGATACGCAGTATTTT.

This clonotype was detected only a few times. The chain is built from TRBV27 and TRBJ2-3; 11 bases fit TRBD2. Germline assignment: CDR1 MNHEY and CDR2 SMNVEV (reference sequence). The V segment lost 4 bases and the J segment 3 bases; nucleotides outside the gene matches: 6. CDR3 size: 16 residues. In DNA form, the CDR3 reads TGTGCCAGCAGTTCCCGACTAGCGGGGCTGACAGATACGCAGTATTTT. Its protein product is CASSSRLAGLTDTQYF.

V and J are TRBV29-1 and TRBJ1-2; D unclear. Looked up from germline, CDR1 is SQVTM and CDR2 is ANQGSEA. Trimming removed 0 bases at V and 5 bases at J, with 4 bases between. The CDR3 is 11 residues long. This CDR3 is CSVEEQYGYTF. The CDR3 nucleotides read TGCAGCGTTGAAGAGCAGTATGGCTACACCTTC.

The CDR3 spells CSAPAPPLDPIYF. CDR3 DNA sequence: TGCAGTGCTCCGGCCCCTCCACTTGACCCCATATATTTT. This chain joins TRBV20-1 and TRBJ1-3; no clear D. V lost 5 bases, J lost 11 bases, and 19 bases lay in between. This CDR3 has 13 residues. The V gene's germline CDR1 is DFQATT and CDR2 SNEGSKA (reference sequence).

Concerning this clonotype itself: At one of its ends the junction is not consistent with the germline gene, which may arise from a read error. This chain joins TRBV11-2 and TRBJ1-6; 11 nucleotides align to TRBD1. Germline values: CDR1 SGHAT, CDR2 FQNNGV. This CDR3 has 14 amino acids. The CDR3 region has the DNA TGCGCCAGCGGATTGGGACAGGGGGATTCACCCCTCCACTTT. Encoded protein: CASGLGQGDSPLHF.

The J gene is TRBJ1-1, the V gene TRBV30; possible D gene TRBD1, 5 bases. V dropped 3 bases and J dropped 4 bases, with 15 bases sitting between them. CDR3 size: 14 residues. Germline V gene lookup returns CDR1 GTSNPN and CDR2 SVGIG (reference sequence). The CDR3 spells CAWRVPGGSTEAFF. DNA of the CDR3: TGTGCCTGGAGAGTGCCTGGGGGTAGCACTGAAGCTTTCTTT.

The chain combines TRBV29-1 with TRBJ2-2; 8 bases match TRBD2. J was trimmed by 4 bases and V by 4 bases; bases with no gene match: 11. This CDR3 is built from 16 residues. CDR1 SQVTM and CDR2 ANQGSEA come from the germline V gene. In DNA, the CDR3 is TGCAGCGTTGGGCGAAGCGGGGGCGGTGGCACCGGGGAGCTGTTTTTT. This gives the protein CSVGRSGGGGTGELFF.

In its sample, this clonotype was seen once. The junction differs from germline at one of its ends, possibly a read error. The rearrangement uses TRBV7-8 and TRBJ1-3; no reliable D call. Germline V CDR1 and CDR2: SGHVS, FQNEAQ. CDR3 size: 14 residues. The CDR3 loop reads CASSIRSAWDSPLF. In DNA, the CDR3 is TGTGCCAGCAGCATTCGTTCAGCGTGGGATTCACCCCTCTTT.

This clonotype occurred a few times. One end of the junction fails to match germline, which may point to a read error. V usage is TRBV24-1 and J usage is TRBJ1-2; TRBD1 agrees at 10 bases. Germline V CDR1 and CDR2: KGHDR, SFDVKD. The CDR3 extends over 17 amino acids. The CDR3 DNA reads as TGTGCCAGCAGTGCCCAGACAGGGGGCCGTTTTAACTATGGCTACACCTTC. Protein sequence: CASSAQTGGRFNYGYTF.

This chain connects TRBV7-9 to TRBJ2-6; no definite D call. Germline V gene sequence: CDR1 SEHNR, CDR2 FQNEAQ (reference sequence). The V and J ends lost 7 bases and 19 bases respectively, with 29 bases between them. This CDR3 region has 15 residues. CDR3 nucleotides: TGTGCCAGCACGGAGCCAGAGTTTAACACTGAAGCTTTCACTTTC. The encoded protein is CASTEPEFNTEAFTF.

This clonotype appeared a few times. The rearrangement uses TRBV24-1 and TRBJ2-7; possibly TRBD1 or TRBD2 for D (5 bases each). CDR1 and CDR2 from the germline V gene are KGHDR and SFDVKD. The CDR3 consists of 14 residues. V lost 9 bases, J lost 4 bases, and 18 bases lay in between. The CDR3 nucleotides are TGTGCCACCTATGAGGGGCGGGTGGGTTACGAGCAGTACGTC. This encodes CATYEGRVGYEQYV.

In this sample, this clonotype turned up a few times. An end of the junction does not agree with germline; a read error may underlie this. The CDR3: CATSRDLAGGNTVYF. DNA for the CDR3: TGTGCCACCAGCAGAGATCTGGCCGGGGGGAACACCGTATACTTT. V usage is TRBV15 and J usage is TRBJ1-3; possibly TRBD1 for D (5 bases). Germline values: CDR1 LNHNV, CDR2 YYDKDF (reference sequence). This CDR3 comprises 15 residues.

The chain uses TRBV19 and TRBJ1-5; 11 bases agree with TRBD1. The junction had 4 bases not matched to a gene; V was cut back by 6 bases and J by 6 bases. The CDR3 spans 14 residues. Looked up from germline, CDR1 is LNHDA and CDR2 is SQIVND (reference sequence). DNA of the CDR3: TGTGCCAGTAGAGGACAGGGGGCGGCTCAGCCCCAGCATTTT. This sequence encodes CASRGQGAAQPQHF.

This clonotype was seen only a few times. V gene TRBV12-3 or TRBV12-4 combines with J gene TRBJ1-2; TRBD1 is a possible D gene (5 bases). The CDR3 runs 13 residues. V was pared by 5 bases and J by 8 bases, with 15 bases between. In nucleotides, the CDR3 is TGTGCCAGCAGTGTAACAGGACAAGGGGGCTACACCTTC. Protein: CASSVTGQGGYTF.

V is TRBV12-3 or TRBV12-4 and J is TRBJ1-3; 7 positions match TRBD1. The CDR3 consists of 14 residues. The CDR3 loop is CAGATGDPGNTIYF. The CDR3, as DNA: TGTGCTGGTGCCACAGGGGATCCTGGAAACACCATATATTTT.

This clonotype appeared many times. The chain uses TRBV7-8 and TRBJ2-7; TRBD2 is a possible D gene (5 bases). CDR3 length: 15 amino acids. The V gene lost 6 bases and the J gene lost 0 bases, with 15 bases spanning the gap. The germline CDR1 and CDR2 sequences are SGHVS and FQNEAQ. The CDR3 region has the DNA TGTGCCAGCAGTTACTTGACTGGGAGCTCCTACGAGCAGTACTTC. This gives the protein CASSYLTGSSYEQYF.

CDR3 loop: CASSYSRRGLTEAFF. The CDR3 DNA is TGTGCCAGCAGTTACTCGAGGCGGGGGCTCACTGAAGCTTTCTTT. The chain carries TRBV9 and TRBJ1-1; a weak D match, TRBD1 (6 bases). The CDR3 is 15 residues long. Germline loops: CDR1 SGDLS, CDR2 YYNGEE. The ends were cut back, 5 bases at V and 4 bases at J, with 18 bases in the middle.

Comment on this clonotype: An end of the junction differs from the germline gene, which may be a read error. The chain recombines TRBV24-1 with TRBJ2-7; D gene uncertain. The CDR3 sequence is 13 residues long. Germline V gene lookup returns CDR1 KGHDR and CDR2 SFDVKD. Here the CDR3 DNA reads TGTGCCACCAGTCAGCCGCCTACGTACGACCAGTACTTC. Protein product: CATSQPPTYDQYF.

The CDR3 DNA reads as TGCAGTGCTAGGAACAGGGGGGGGATCGGGGAGCTGTTTTTT. Encoded protein: CSARNRGGIGELFF. The chain uses TRBV20-1 and TRBJ2-2, with a possible D match to TRBD1 (8 bases). The CDR3 loop spans 14 amino acids. Germline V gene data show CDR1 as DFQATT and CDR2 as SNEGSKA (reference sequence). The ends were cut back, 3 bases at V and 7 bases at J, with 15 bases in the middle.

On this clonotype itself: A read error may account for a junction end that differs from germline. The V call is TRBV7-2, the J call TRBJ1-2; D gene uncertain. Germline V gives CDR1 SGHTA, CDR2 FQGNSA. The CDR3 is 14 amino acids. The CDR3 loop is CASSPVFRLRAVLF. CDR3 coding DNA: TGTGCCAGCAGCCCAGTCTTTAGGTTACGAGCAGTACTTTTC. The whole variable domain, remainder taken from reference TRBV7-2 and TRBJ1-2, is GAGVSQSPSNKVTEKGKDVELRCDPISGHTALYWYRQSLGQGLEFLIYFQGNSAPDKSGLPSDRFSAERTGGSVSTLTIQRTQQEDSAVYLCASSPVFRLRAVLFGSGTRLTVV.